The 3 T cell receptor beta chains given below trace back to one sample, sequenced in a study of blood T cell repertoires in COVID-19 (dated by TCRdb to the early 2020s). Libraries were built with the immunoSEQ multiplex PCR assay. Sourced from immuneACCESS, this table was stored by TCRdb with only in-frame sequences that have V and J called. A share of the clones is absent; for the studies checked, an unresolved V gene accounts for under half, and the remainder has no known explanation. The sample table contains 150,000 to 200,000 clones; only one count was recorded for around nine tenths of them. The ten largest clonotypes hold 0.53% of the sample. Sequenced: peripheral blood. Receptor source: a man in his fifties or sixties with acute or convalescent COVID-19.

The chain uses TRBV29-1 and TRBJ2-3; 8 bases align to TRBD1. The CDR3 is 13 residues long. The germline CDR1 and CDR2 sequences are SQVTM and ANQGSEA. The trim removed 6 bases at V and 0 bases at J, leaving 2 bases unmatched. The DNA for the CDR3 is TGCAGCGTCAGGACAGGGAGCACAGATACGCAGTATTTT. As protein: CSVRTGSTDTQYF.

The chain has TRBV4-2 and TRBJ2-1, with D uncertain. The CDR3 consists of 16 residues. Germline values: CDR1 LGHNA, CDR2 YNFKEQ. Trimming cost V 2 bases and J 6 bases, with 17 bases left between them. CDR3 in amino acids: CASSQLTSTLTNEQFF. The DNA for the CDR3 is TGTGCCAGCAGCCAACTTACATCCACCCTCACCAATGAGCAGTTCTTC.

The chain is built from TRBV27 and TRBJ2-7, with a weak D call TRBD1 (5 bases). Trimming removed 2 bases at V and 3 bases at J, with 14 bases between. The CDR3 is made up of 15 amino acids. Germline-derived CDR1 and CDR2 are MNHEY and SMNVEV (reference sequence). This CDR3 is CASSLRFLRGYEQYF. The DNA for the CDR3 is TGTGCCAGCAGTTTAAGGTTCTTAAGGGGCTACGAGCAGTACTTC.